A selection of T cell receptor beta chains follows, all from one sample in a study of blood T cell repertoires in COVID-19. Sequencing used immunoSEQ multiplex PCR; TCRdb keeps in-frame clones, though not all of them. The sample consists of around 400,000 clones, about 88% of them appearing once. Sequenced input: PBMCs or T cells enriched from blood (not recorded which). The source is a woman younger than 35 who had been exposed to COVID-19. Each CDR3 is given with its conserved first and last residue. Fields, in order: D gene, V gene, J gene, CDR3 length, clone size, CDR3 DNA, CDR3 protein. A D gene is named only where the DNA matches it firmly. Part of the rows lack a size; the others show once, few, many or a class for expanded clones.

NA,TRBV30,TRBJ1-1,11,NA,TGTGCCTGGCCGCGTCTCACTGAAGCTTTCTTT,CAWPRLTEAFF
TRBD2,TRBV10-2,TRBJ2-1,12,NA,TGCGCCAGCAGGCTCGGGGGGGGCTTGGAGTTCTTC,CASRLGGGLEFF
NA,TRBV27,TRBJ2-5,15,NA,TGTGCCAGCAGTGTACAGGAGGGGTTGTACGAGACCCAGTACTTC,CASSVQEGLYETQYF
NA,TRBV25-1,TRBJ1-1,11,few,TGTGCCAGCATCCATAACACTGAAGCTTTCTTT,CASIHNTEAFF
TRBD1,TRBV5-5,TRBJ1-5,16,few,TGTGCCAGCAGCGTGGACAGGGAGAGAAGCAATCAGCCCCAGCATTTT,CASSVDRERSNQPQHF
TRBD2,TRBV7-2,TRBJ2-7,16,once,TGTGCCAGCAGCTTAGCGACTAGCGGGAGCTCCTACGAGCAGTACTTC,CASSLATSGSSYEQYF
TRBD2,TRBV7-9,TRBJ2-1,17,few,TGTGCCAGCAGCTTAGCACTAGCGGATAGCTCCTACAATGAGCAGTTCTTC,CASSLALADSSYNEQFF
NA,TRBV20-1,TRBJ1-2,10,NA,TGCAGTGCTAGCTCGGAGGGCTACACCTTC,CSASSEGYTF
NA,TRBV2,TRBJ2-7,15,NA,TGTGCCAGCAGGGGTGTGGGCGTAGGTCCCTACGAGCAGTACTTC,CASRGVGVGPYEQYF
NA,TRBV10-3,TRBJ2-7,17,NA,TGTGCCATCAGTGATCAGATCGGACTACTAAACTCCTACGAGCAGTACTTC,CAISDQIGLLNSYEQYF
TRBD1,TRBV28,TRBJ1-4,13,NA,TGTGCCAGCCGCAGGGGGTTCAGTGAAAAACTGTTTTTT,CASRRGFSEKLFF
NA,TRBV9,TRBJ1-2,9,NA,TGTGCCAGCAGCCCCCAGGACACCTTC,CASSPQDTF
NA,TRBV5-1,TRBJ2-7,13,NA,TGCGCCAGCATTATATCCCGGTTCGGCGAGCAGTACTTC,CASIISRFGEQYF
TRBD2,TRBV6-4,TRBJ2-1,15,NA,TGTGCCAGCAGTGTGCAGGCGGGAGAACGTGATGAGCAGTTCTTC,CASSVQAGERDEQFF
TRBD2,TRBV5-5,TRBJ2-2,15,NA,TGTGCCAGCAGCGGCGGGGGGCCGAACACCGGGGAGCTGTTTTTT,CASSGGGPNTGELFF
TRBD2,TRBV6-2/TRBV6-3,TRBJ2-7,15,NA,TGTGCCAGCAGTTACGGGGGGGGAGTAGGCGGAGAGCAGTACTTC,CASSYGGGVGGEQYF
TRBD2,TRBV19,TRBJ2-7,13,NA,TGTGCCAGTAGTATGGGGCTAGCGGGCGAGCAGTACTTC,CASSMGLAGEQYF
TRBD2,TRBV7-9,TRBJ2-1,17,once,TGTGCCAGCAGCTTAGTGTCCAGCGGGAGGGGCTACAATGAGCAGTTCTTC,CASSLVSSGRGYNEQFF
NA,TRBV30,TRBJ2-1,14,few,TGTGCCTGGAGTTCCCGGGGGACCCGCAATGAGCAGTTCTTC,CAWSSRGTRNEQFF
NA,TRBV14,TRBJ2-1,12,NA,TGTGCCAGCAGAGGACTGAACAATGAGCAGTTCTTC,CASRGLNNEQFF
TRBD1,TRBV4-2,TRBJ2-3,16,NA,TGTGCCAGCAGCCAAGAACAGGGGACAGGGGTAACTACGCAGTATTTT,CASSQEQGTGVTTQYF
TRBD1,TRBV4-2,TRBJ1-5,17,NA,TGTGCCAGCAGCCAAGAAGGCCGTGGACAGGGTGAACAGCCCCAGCATTTT,CASSQEGRGQGEQPQHF
TRBD1,TRBV7-6,TRBJ1-1,15,NA,TGTGCCAGCAGCTTAGCCCCGGGACAGCCGTCGGTAGCTTTCTTT,CASSLAPGQPSVAFF
TRBD1,TRBV3-1/TRBV3-2,TRBJ2-7,14,NA,TGTGCCAGCAGCCCGGGACAGGTAGCCTACGAGCAGTACTTC,CASSPGQVAYEQYF
NA,TRBV27,TRBJ2-7,12,NA,TGTGCCAGCAGGACACAAGGGGACGAGCAGTACTTC,CASRTQGDEQYF
TRBD1,TRBV5-5,TRBJ1-1,16,NA,TGTGCCAGCAGCTTCGGACAGGGAGGGATGAACACTGAAGCTTTCTTT,CASSFGQGGMNTEAFF
TRBD2,TRBV19,TRBJ2-7,15,NA,TGTGCCAGTAGTATACTAGCGGGGGAGCTCTACGAGCAGTACTTC,CASSILAGELYEQYF
NA,TRBV3-1/TRBV3-2,TRBJ2-6,17,NA,TGTGCCAGCAGCCAGGCCCCCGGGTTTCCTGGGGCCAACGTCCTGACTTTC,CASSQAPGFPGANVLTF
TRBD1,TRBV7-2,TRBJ1-1,17,NA,TGTGCCAGCAGCCCCAGACAGGGGGGTTCCCCGAACACTGAAGCTTTCTTT,CASSPRQGGSPNTEAFF
NA,TRBV12-3/TRBV12-4,TRBJ2-1,12,NA,TGTGCCAGCAGTCAGCAGGGGTCTAGGCAGTTCTTC,CASSQQGSRQFF
NA,TRBV28,TRBJ2-7,15,NA,TGTGCCAGCAGTCTGGAGGGACCGCTAAAAGGCGAGCAGTACTTC,CASSLEGPLKGEQYF
NA,TRBV24-1,TRBJ2-1,13,NA,TGTGCCACCAGTGTAGGGGGTGAGCTTGGACAGTTCTTC,CATSVGGELGQFF
NA,TRBV15,TRBJ1-3,15,NA,TGTGCCACCAGCCTTCCGGCGGTGCAGTTTGACACCATATATTTT,CATSLPAVQFDTIYF
NA,TRBV10-2,TRBJ1-3,14,NA,TGCGCCAGCAGTGAACAGACCACTGGAAACACCATATATTTT,CASSEQTTGNTIYF
TRBD1,TRBV10-3,TRBJ1-2,13,NA,TGTGCCGTACAGGGGGGCGACAACTATGGCTACACCTTC,CAVQGGDNYGYTF
TRBD1,TRBV6-1,TRBJ1-6,14,NA,TGTGCCAGCGGACGGGACAGCAGAAATTCACCCCTCCACTTT,CASGRDSRNSPLHF
NA,TRBV6-5,TRBJ1-1,14,NA,TGTGCCAGCAGTTATCCCGGTGGGAACACTGAAGCTTTCTTT,CASSYPGGNTEAFF
NA,TRBV7-9,TRBJ1-2,12,NA,TGTGCCAGCAGCTTAGTCGGGTATGGCTACACCTTC,CASSLVGYGYTF
TRBD1,TRBV28,TRBJ1-6,15,few,TGTGCCAGCAGTCCTCGGACAGGGCCGAATTCACCCCTCCACTTT,CASSPRTGPNSPLHF
NA,TRBV30,TRBJ2-7,13,NA,TGTGCCTCGAGCGGACTAATCTCCTACGAGCAGTACTTC,CASSGLISYEQYF
NA,TRBV6-5,TRBJ2-3,14,NA,TGTGCCAGCAGTTACATCAGGGGCACAGATACGCAGTATTTT,CASSYIRGTDTQYF
TRBD2,TRBV4-2,TRBJ2-7,16,NA,TGTGCCAGCAGCCAAGAACGTGGGACTAGCGGCTACGAGCAGTACTTC,CASSQERGTSGYEQYF
NA,TRBV6-1,TRBJ1-4,14,NA,TGTGCCAGCAGTGATTCGCCAGGGCCCGAAAAACTGTTTTTT,CASSDSPGPEKLFF
TRBD2,TRBV7-8,TRBJ2-5,18,once,TGTGCCAGCAGCTTAGAGTCTAGCGGGGGGTGGGAGGAAGAGACCCAGTACTTC,CASSLESSGGWEEETQYF
NA,TRBV28,TRBJ1-6,12,NA,TGTGCCAGCAGTAGGGGGGGTTCACCCCTCCACTTT,CASSRGGSPLHF
NA,TRBV5-1,TRBJ2-1,15,NA,TGCGCCAGCAGCTTGTCGACTAGCTCCTACAATGAGCAGTTCTTC,CASSLSTSSYNEQFF
TRBD2,TRBV14,TRBJ2-7,16,NA,TGTGCCAGCAGCCAGGGAAGTAGCGGGAGGGCCCACGAGCAGTACTTC,CASSQGSSGRAHEQYF
NA,TRBV12-3/TRBV12-4,TRBJ2-7,13,NA,TGTGCCAGCAGTTCCGGGACTGTCTACGAGCAGTACTTC,CASSSGTVYEQYF
NA,TRBV29-1,TRBJ1-4,13,NA,TGCAGCGTTCCCGCTGACAGGCCAGGAGGACTGTTTTTT,CSVPADRPGGLFF
NA,TRBV20-1,TRBJ2-7,11,NA,TGCAGTGCTAGAGGCTACTACGAGCAGTACTTC,CSARGYYEQYF
TRBD2,TRBV7-9,TRBJ2-5,13,once,TGTGCCAGTCTAGCGGCCCTCCAAGAGACCCAGTACTTC,CASLAALQETQYF
TRBD1,TRBV3-1/TRBV3-2,TRBJ1-4,16,NA,TGTGCCAGCAGCCTCACTCCGGGACAGAATAATGAAAAACTGTTTTTT,CASSLTPGQNNEKLFF
NA,TRBV7-3,TRBJ2-1,16,NA,TGTGCCAGCAGCAATCGACAGGCGACGTCCTACAATGAGCAGTTCTTC,CASSNRQATSYNEQFF
NA,TRBV5-4,TRBJ2-3,14,NA,TGTGCCAGCAGCCTCCCCACTAGCACGGATACGCAGTATTTT,CASSLPTSTDTQYF
NA,TRBV5-4,TRBJ2-5,14,NA,TGTGCCAGCAGCTTGAGAGAATTCCAAGAGACCCAGTACTTC,CASSLREFQETQYF
TRBD1,TRBV18,TRBJ1-4,17,NA,TGTGCCAGCTCACCTCAAACAGGGGGCAGCGCTAATGAAAAACTGTTTTTT,CASSPQTGGSANEKLFF